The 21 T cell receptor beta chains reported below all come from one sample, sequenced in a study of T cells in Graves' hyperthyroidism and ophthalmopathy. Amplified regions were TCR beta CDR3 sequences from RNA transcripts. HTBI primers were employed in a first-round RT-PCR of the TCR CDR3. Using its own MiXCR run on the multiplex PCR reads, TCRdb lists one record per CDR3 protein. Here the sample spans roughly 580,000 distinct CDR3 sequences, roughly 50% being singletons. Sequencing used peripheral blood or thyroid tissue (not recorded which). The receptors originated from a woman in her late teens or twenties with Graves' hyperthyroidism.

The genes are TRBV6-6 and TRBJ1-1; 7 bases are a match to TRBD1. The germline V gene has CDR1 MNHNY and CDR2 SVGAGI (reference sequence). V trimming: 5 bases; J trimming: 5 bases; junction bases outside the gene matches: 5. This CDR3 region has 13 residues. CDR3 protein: CASSGTVWTEAFF. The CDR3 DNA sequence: TGTGCCAGCAGTGGGACAGTTTGGACTGAAGCTTTCTTT.

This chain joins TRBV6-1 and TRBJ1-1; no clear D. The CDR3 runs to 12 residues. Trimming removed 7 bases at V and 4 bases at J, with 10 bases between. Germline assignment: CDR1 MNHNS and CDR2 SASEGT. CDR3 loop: CASKRVFTEAFF. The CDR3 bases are TGTGCCAGCAAACGGGTATTCACTGAAGCTTTCTTT.

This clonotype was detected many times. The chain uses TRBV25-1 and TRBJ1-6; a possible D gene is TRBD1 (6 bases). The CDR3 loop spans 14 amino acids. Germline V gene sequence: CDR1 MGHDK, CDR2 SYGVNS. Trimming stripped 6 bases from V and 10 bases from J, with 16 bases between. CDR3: CASRGAGARSPLHF. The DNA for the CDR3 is TGTGCCAGCAGAGGGGCAGGGGCTAGGTCACCCCTCCACTTT.

CDR3 DNA sequence: TGCAGCGTGCAACGGACAGGGAACACTGAAGCTTTCTTT. The encoded protein is CSVQRTGNTEAFF. V and J are TRBV29-1 and TRBJ1-1, with TRBD1 matching 7 bases. CDR1 is SQVTM, CDR2 ANQGSEA, per germline. CDR3 length: 13 residues. Losses at the gene ends were 6 bases for V and 1 base for J; bases not matched to a gene: 5.

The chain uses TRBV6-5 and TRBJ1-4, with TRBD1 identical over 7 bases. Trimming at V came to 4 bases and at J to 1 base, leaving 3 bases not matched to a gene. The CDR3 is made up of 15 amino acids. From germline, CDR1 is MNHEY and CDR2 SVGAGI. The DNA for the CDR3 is TGTGCCAGCAGTTTAACAGGGGAAACTAATGAAAAACTGTTTTTT. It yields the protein CASSLTGETNEKLFF.

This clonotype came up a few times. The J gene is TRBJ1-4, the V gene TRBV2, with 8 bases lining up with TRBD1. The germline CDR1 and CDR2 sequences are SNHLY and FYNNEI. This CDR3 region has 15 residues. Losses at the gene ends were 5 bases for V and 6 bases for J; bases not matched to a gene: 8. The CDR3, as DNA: TGTGCCAGCAGTTCGTTTGACAGGGGCGATGAAAAACTGTTTTTT. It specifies CASSSFDRGDEKLFF.

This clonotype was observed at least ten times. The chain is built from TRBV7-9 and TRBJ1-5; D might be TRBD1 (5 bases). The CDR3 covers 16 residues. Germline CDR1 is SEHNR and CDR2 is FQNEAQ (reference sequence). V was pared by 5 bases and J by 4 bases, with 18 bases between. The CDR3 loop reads CASSADRGRKNQPQHF. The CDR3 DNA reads TGTGCCAGCAGCGCGGACCGGGGACGGAAGAATCAGCCCCAGCATTTT.

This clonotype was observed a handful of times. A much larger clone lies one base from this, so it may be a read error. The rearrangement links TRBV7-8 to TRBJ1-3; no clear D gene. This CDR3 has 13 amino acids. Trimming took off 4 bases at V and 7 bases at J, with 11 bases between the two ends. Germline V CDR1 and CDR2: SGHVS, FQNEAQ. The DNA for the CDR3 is TGTGCCAGCAGCTCCTGGCAGGCCAACACCATATATTTT. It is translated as CASSSWQANTIYF.

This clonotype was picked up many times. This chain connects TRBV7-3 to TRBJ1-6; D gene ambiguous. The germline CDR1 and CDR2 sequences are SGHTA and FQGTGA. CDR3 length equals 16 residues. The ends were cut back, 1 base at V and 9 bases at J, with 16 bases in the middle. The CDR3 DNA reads TGTGCCAGCAGCTTAAGTCATTCCCTCGAAGGTTCACCCCTCCACTTT. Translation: CASSLSHSLEGSPLHF.

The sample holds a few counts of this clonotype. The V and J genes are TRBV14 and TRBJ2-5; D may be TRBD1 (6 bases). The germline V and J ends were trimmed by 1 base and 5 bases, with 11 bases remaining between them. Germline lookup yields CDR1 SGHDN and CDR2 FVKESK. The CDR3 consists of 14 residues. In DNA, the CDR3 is TGTGCCAGCAGCCAAGTACAGGGTCCTGAGACCCAGTACTTC. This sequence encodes CASSQVQGPETQYF. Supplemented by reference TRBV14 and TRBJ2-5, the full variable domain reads EAGVTQFPSHSVIEKGQTVTLRCDPISGHDNLYWYRRVMGKEIKFLLHFVKESKQDESGMPNNRFLAERTGGTYSTLKVQPAELEDSGVYFCASSQVQGPETQYFGPGTRLLVL.

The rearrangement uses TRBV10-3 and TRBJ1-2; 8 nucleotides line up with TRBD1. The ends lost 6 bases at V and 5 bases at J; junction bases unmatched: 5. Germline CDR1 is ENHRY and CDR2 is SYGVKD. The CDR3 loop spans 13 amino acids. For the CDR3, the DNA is TGTGCCATCAGGGACAGGGAGATATATGGCTACACCTTC. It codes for CAIRDREIYGYTF.

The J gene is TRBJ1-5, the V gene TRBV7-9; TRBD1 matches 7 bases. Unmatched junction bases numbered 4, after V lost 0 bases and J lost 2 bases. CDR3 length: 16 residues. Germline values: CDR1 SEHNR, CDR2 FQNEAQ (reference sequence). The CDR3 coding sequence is TGTGCCAGCAGCTTAGCGAGCCAGGGGGGCAATCAGCCCCAGCATTTT. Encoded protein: CASSLASQGGNQPQHF.

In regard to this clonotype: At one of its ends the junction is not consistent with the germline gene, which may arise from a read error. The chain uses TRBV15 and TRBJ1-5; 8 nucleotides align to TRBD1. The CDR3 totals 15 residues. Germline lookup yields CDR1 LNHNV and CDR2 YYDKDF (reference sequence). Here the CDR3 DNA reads TGTGCCACCAGCCATCCGGGACAGGCGGGACAGCTCCAGCATTTT. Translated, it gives CATSHPGQAGQLQHF.

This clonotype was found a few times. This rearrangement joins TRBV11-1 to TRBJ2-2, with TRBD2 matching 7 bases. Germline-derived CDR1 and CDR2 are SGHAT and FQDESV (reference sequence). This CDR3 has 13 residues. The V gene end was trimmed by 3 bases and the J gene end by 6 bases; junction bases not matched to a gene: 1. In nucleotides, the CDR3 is TGTGCCAGCAGCTTTACTAGCGCCGGGGAGCTGTTTTTT. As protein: CASSFTSAGELFF.

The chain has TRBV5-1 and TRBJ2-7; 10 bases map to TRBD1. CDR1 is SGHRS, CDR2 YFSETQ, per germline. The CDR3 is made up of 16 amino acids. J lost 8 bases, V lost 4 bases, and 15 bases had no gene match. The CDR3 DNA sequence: TGCGCCAGCAGCGGGACCCGGGACAGGGGACACATCAAGCAGTACTTC. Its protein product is CASSGTRDRGHIKQYF.

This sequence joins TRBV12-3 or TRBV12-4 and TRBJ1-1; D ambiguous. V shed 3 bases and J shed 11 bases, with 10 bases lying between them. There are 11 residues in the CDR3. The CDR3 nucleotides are TGTGCCAGCAGTTTGCACAGCGCGGCTTTCTTT. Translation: CASSLHSAAFF.

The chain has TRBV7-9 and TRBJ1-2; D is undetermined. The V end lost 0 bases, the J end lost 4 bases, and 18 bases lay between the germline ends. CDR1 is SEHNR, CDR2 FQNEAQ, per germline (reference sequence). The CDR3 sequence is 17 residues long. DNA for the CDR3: TGTGCCAGCAGCTTAGCTTTGGACCGCCGGGCCCTCTATGGCTACACCTTC. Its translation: CASSLALDRRALYGYTF. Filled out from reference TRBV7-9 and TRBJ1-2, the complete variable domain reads DTGVSQNPRHKITKRGQNVTFRCDPISEHNRLYWYRQTLGQGPEFLTYFQNEAQLEKSRLLSDRFSAERPKGSFSTLEIQRTEQGDSAMYLCASSLALDRRALYGYTFGSGTRLTVV.

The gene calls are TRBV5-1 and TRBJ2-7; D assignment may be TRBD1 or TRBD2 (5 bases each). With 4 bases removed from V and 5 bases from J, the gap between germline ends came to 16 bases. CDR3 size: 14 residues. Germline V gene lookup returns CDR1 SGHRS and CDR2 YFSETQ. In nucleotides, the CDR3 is TGCGCCAGCAGCCCTGGGGGAGTTAACGACGAGCAGTACTTC. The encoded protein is CASSPGGVNDEQYF.

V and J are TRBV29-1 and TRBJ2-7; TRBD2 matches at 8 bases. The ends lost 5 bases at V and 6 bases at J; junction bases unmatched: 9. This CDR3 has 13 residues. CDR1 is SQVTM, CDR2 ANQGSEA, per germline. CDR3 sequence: CSVSGGGRSEQYF. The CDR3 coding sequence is TGCAGCGTTAGTGGTGGCGGGAGGTCCGAGCAGTACTTC.

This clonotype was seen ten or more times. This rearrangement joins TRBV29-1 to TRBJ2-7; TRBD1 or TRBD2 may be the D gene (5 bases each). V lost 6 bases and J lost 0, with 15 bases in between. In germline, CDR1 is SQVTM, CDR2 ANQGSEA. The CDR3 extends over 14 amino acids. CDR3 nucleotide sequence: TGCAGCGTCGATACCGGGACGGCCTCCTACGAGCAGTACTTC. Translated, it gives CSVDTGTASYEQYF.

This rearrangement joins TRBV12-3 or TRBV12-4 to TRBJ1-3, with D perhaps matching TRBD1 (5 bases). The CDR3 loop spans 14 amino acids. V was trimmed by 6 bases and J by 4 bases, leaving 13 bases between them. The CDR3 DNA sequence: TGTGCCAGCAGACCCAGGGCGGGCGGAAACACCATATATTTT. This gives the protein CASRPRAGGNTIYF.